The 19 T cell receptor beta chains below come from one sample, sequenced in a study of T cells in Graves' hyperthyroidism and ophthalmopathy. Researchers amplified the TCR beta CDR3 regions from RNA transcripts. First-round RT-PCR with HTBI primers amplified the TCR CDR3 region. TCRdb re-analysed the multiplex PCR reads in MiXCR, keeping a single row per CDR3 protein. The sample holds 400,000 to 550,000 distinct CDR3 sequences, around 24% seen once. The sequencing sample was made of blood. These receptors came from a woman aged 25 to 39 with Graves' ophthalmopathy.

There are many counts of this clonotype. The chain links TRBV27 to TRBJ2-2; a weak D match, TRBD2 (7 bases). The V gene's germline CDR1 is MNHEY and CDR2 SMNVEV (reference sequence). This CDR3 is built from 13 residues. Trimming cost V 3 bases and J 8 bases, with 10 bases left between them. In nucleotides, the CDR3 is TGTGCCAGCAGTTTTCGGGGGGCTGGGGAGCTGTTTTTT. It codes for CASSFRGAGELFF.

This chain connects TRBV6-1 to TRBJ1-5; 8 positions agree with TRBD1. CDR3 length: 16 amino acids. V gave up 3 bases and J gave up 6 bases; unmatched junction bases: 10. Germline V gives CDR1 MNHNS, CDR2 SASEGT. CDR3 loop: CASSDPTGGRSQPQHF. The CDR3 bases are TGTGCCAGCAGTGATCCAACAGGGGGACGAAGTCAGCCCCAGCATTTT.

This clonotype was recorded many times. The V gene is TRBV12-3 or TRBV12-4, the J gene TRBJ1-1, with D possibly TRBD1 on 6 matching bases. Trimming took 5 bases from V and 6 from J, leaving 10 bases between them. The CDR3 runs 12 residues. The CDR3 coding sequence is TGTGCCAGCAGTACGCAGGGGCCTGAAGCTTTCTTT. Residues: CASSTQGPEAFF.

The V and J genes are TRBV2 and TRBJ1-1; unclear D gene. Trimming removed 3 bases at V and 1 base at J, with 9 bases between. The length of the CDR3 is 14 residues. Germline CDR1 and CDR2: SNHLY and FYNNEI. CDR3 sequence: CASSDTLGNTEAFF. The CDR3 region has the DNA TGTGCCAGCAGTGACACTTTAGGGAACACTGAAGCTTTCTTT.

In this sample, this clonotype turned up many times. The V gene is TRBV6-1, the J gene TRBJ1-5; D is uncertain. CDR1 is MNHNS and CDR2 is SASEGT in the germline V gene. This CDR3 contains 13 residues. V shed 8 bases and J shed 1 base, with 9 bases lying between them. CDR3: CASHPQSNQPQHF. In nucleotides, the CDR3 is TGTGCCAGCCACCCCCAGAGCAATCAGCCCCAGCATTTT.

In its sample, this clonotype was seen many times. V gene TRBV12-3 or TRBV12-4 combines with J gene TRBJ1-2; the D is unclear. V was clipped by 5 bases and J by 3 bases, with 16 bases between them. The CDR3 consists of 15 residues. CDR3 DNA sequence: TGTGCCAGCAGTCCACACTATGAGGCGGACTATGGCTACACCTTC. Protein: CASSPHYEADYGYTF.

As to this clonotype: A read error may be the cause here, since a much bigger clone is one base away. The conserved phenylalanine or tryptophan normally closing the CDR3 is absent here, so this likely arose from a read error. CDR3 residues: CASSFPDSEAFV. DNA for the CDR3: TGTGCCAGCAGTTTCCCGGACAGTGAAGCTTTCGTT. The gene calls are TRBV12-3 or TRBV12-4 and TRBJ1-1, with D possibly being TRBD1 (6 bases). V gave up 3 bases and J gave up 7 bases, with 9 bases separating them. The CDR3 extends over 12 amino acids.

V usage is TRBV20-1 and J usage is TRBJ2-5, with 10 bases lining up with TRBD1. Germline loops: CDR1 DFQATT, CDR2 SNEGSKA (reference sequence). The CDR3 has 15 amino acids. Unmatched junction bases numbered 8, after V lost 0 bases and J lost 7 bases. This chain's CDR3 is CSARDWDRGIGTQYF. CDR3 nucleotides: TGCAGTGCTAGAGACTGGGACAGGGGTATCGGGACCCAGTACTTC.

This clonotype was seen at least ten times. CDR3 protein: CAWAGLAGGVQYF. The CDR3 DNA is TGTGCCTGGGCGGGACTAGCGGGGGGGGTCCAGTACTTC. The chain links TRBV30 to TRBJ2-5; TRBD2 aligns across 16 bases. Germline assignment: CDR1 GTSNPN and CDR2 SVGIG (reference sequence). J lost 10 bases, V lost 5 bases, and 4 bases had no gene match. The CDR3 runs to 13 residues. The full variable domain, rest sourced from reference TRBV30 and TRBJ2-5, is SQTIHQWPATLVQPVGSPLSLECTVEGTSNPNLYWYRQAAGRGLQLLFYSVGIGQISSEVPQNLSASRPQDRQFILSSKKLLLSDSGFYLCAWAGLAGGVQYFGPGTRLLVL.

CDR3 residues: CASALSSGNTIYF. CDR3 nucleotide sequence: TGTGCCAGTGCTCTGAGCTCTGGAAACACCATATATTTT. The rearrangement links TRBV28 to TRBJ1-3; D not certain. Germline CDR1 reads MDHEN; CDR2 reads SYDVKM. CDR3 size: 13 residues. V lost 9 bases and J 0 bases, leaving 9 bases between the germline ends.

This clonotype appeared a few times. The genes are TRBV5-5 and TRBJ1-6; the D gene is possibly TRBD1 (5 bases). This CDR3 spans 16 amino acids. With 2 bases removed from V and 0 bases from J, the gap between germline ends came to 9 bases. Germline V gene lookup returns CDR1 SGHKS and CDR2 YYEKEE (reference sequence). DNA of the CDR3: TGTGCCAGCAGCTTCTCCGGGGGCTCCTATAATTCACCCCTCCACTTT. It specifies CASSFSGGSYNSPLHF.

The table lists this clonotype with many counts. The chain employs TRBV5-1 and TRBJ2-2, with 11 bases that match TRBD2. V gave up 4 bases and J gave up 3 bases; unmatched junction bases: 2. In germline, CDR1 is SGHRS, CDR2 YFSETQ. This CDR3 is built from 15 residues. The CDR3 sequence is CASSPLAGDTGELFF. CDR3 DNA sequence: TGCGCCAGCAGCCCACTAGCGGGAGACACCGGGGAGCTGTTTTTT.

This clonotype has at least ten counts. This rearrangement joins TRBV6-5 to TRBJ2-7; maybe TRBD1 (6 bases). V was pared by 4 bases and J by 7 bases, with 11 bases between. This CDR3 is built from 12 residues. Looked up from germline, CDR1 is MNHEY and CDR2 is SVGAGI. In nucleotides, the CDR3 is TGTGCCAGCAGTTCCACAGGGCAGGAGCAGTACTTC. The encoded protein is CASSSTGQEQYF.

This clonotype was seen ten or more times. The gene calls are TRBV4-3 and TRBJ1-1, with D possibly matching TRBD1 (5 bases). The V gene lost 3 bases and the J gene lost 3 bases, with 20 bases spanning the gap. Germline assignment: CDR1 LGHNA and CDR2 YSLEER. The CDR3 sequence is 17 residues long. The CDR3 here is CASSQTPGSGWDTEAFF. CDR3 sequence (DNA): TGCGCCAGCAGCCAGACGCCAGGGTCTGGGTGGGACACTGAAGCTTTCTTT.

This clonotype has a count of ten or more. The chain combines TRBV6-2 or TRBV6-3 with TRBJ1-5, with D possibly being TRBD1 (5 bases). The CDR3 is made up of 14 amino acids. Germline loops: CDR1 MNHEY, CDR2 SVGEGT. V was pared by 7 bases and J by 7 bases, with 17 bases between. The CDR3 sequence is CASNLLGERQPQHF. The CDR3 nucleotides are TGTGCCAGCAATCTGTTAGGGGAAAGACAGCCCCAGCATTTT.

The table lists this clonotype with many counts. This chain connects TRBV2 to TRBJ2-5; D gene ambiguous. Trimming cost V 5 bases and J 3 bases, with 13 bases left between them. The CDR3 consists of 14 residues. Germline CDR1 is SNHLY and CDR2 is FYNNEI. CDR3 region: CASSQHGLEETQYF. CDR3 DNA sequence: TGTGCCAGCAGTCAACACGGGCTTGAAGAGACCCAGTACTTC.

The chain links TRBV10-3 to TRBJ2-2; 7 bases align to TRBD2. This CDR3 region has 15 residues. From germline, CDR1 is ENHRY and CDR2 SYGVKD. The trim removed 8 bases at V and 7 bases at J, leaving 13 bases unmatched. The CDR3 region is CAIPREEGRGGELFF. Written as DNA, the CDR3 is TGTGCCATCCCCCGGGAGGAGGGGAGAGGCGGGGAGCTGTTTTTT.

This clonotype was recorded at least ten times. J is TRBJ1-5 and V is TRBV24-1; D remains ambiguous. CDR1 is KGHDR, CDR2 SFDVKD, per germline. Trimming removed 4 bases at V and 6 bases at J, with 6 bases between. The CDR3 consists of 12 residues. The CDR3 spells CATSDGVQPQHF. CDR3 sequence (DNA): TGTGCCACCAGTGACGGGGTTCAGCCCCAGCATTTT.

Concerning this clonotype itself: The junction and the germline gene differ at one end; a read error may be behind it. This chain joins TRBV4-2 and TRBJ2-5; D is possibly TRBD1 or TRBD2 (6 bases each). Germline-derived CDR1 and CDR2 are LGHNA and YNFKEQ. The CDR3 spans 16 residues. CDR3 bases: TGTTCCAGCAGCTCGAAGTCGGGGGCCGCCGAGGAGGCCCAGTACTTC. This gives the protein CSSSSKSGAAEEAQYF.